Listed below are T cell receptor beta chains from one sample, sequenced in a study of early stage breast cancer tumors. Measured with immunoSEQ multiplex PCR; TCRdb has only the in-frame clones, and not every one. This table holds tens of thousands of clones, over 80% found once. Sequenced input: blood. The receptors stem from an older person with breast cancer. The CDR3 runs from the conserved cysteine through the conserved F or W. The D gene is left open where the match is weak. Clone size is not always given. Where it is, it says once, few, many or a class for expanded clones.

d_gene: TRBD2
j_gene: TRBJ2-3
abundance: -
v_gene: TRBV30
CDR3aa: CAWSVAGIDTQYF
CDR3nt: TGTGCCTGGAGTGTAGCGGGGATAGATACGCAGTATTTT

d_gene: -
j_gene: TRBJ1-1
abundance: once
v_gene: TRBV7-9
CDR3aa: CASSLVVRWNTEAFF
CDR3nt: TGTGCCAGCAGCTTAGTAGTTCGGTGGAACACTGAAGCTTTCTTT

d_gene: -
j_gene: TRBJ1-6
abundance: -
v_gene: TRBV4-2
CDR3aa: CASSQDRVLSPLHF
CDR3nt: TGTGCCAGCAGCCAGGACAGAGTGTTATCACCCCTCCACTTT

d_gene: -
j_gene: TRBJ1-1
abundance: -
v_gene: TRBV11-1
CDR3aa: CASSADTEAFF
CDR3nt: TGTGCCAGCAGCGCGGACACTGAAGCTTTCTTT

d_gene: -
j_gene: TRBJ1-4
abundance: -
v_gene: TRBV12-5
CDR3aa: CASPSAGREKLFF
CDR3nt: TGTGCTTCCCCGTCGGCAGGGAGGGAAAAACTGTTTTTT

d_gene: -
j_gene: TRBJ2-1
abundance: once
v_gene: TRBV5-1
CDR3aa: CASRPLQGNEQFF
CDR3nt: TGCGCCAGCAGACCCCTCCAGGGCAATGAGCAGTTCTTC

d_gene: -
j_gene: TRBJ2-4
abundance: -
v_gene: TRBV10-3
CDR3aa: CAVGSGGAKNIQYF
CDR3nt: TGTGCGGTGGGTTCTGGGGGGGCCAAAAACATTCAGTACTTC

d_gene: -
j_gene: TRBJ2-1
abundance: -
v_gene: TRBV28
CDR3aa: CASRQSLNEQFF
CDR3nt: TGTGCCAGCAGACAGTCGCTCAATGAGCAGTTCTTC

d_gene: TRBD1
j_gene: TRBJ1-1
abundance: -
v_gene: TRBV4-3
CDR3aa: CASSQAGGWNTEAFF
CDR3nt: TGCGCCAGCAGCCAGGCAGGGGGTTGGAACACTGAAGCTTTCTTT

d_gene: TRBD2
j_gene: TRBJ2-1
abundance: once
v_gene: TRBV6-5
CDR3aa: CASTRLAGVNEQFF
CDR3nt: TGTGCCAGCACCCGACTAGCGGGAGTCAATGAGCAGTTCTTC

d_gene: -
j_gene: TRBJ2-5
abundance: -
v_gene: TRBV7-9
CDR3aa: CASSLPQAGQETQYF
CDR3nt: TGTGCCAGCAGCTTACCCCAGGCAGGGCAAGAGACCCAGTACTTC

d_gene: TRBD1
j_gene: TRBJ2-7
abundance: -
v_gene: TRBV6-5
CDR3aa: CASRTGQSNYEQYF
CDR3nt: TGTGCCAGCAGGACGGGACAGTCTAACTACGAGCAGTACTTC

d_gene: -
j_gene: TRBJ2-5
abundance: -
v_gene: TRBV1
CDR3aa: CTSSQDNDGGDEETQYF
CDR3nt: TGCACCAGCAGCCAAGATAATGACGGCGGGGACGAAGAGACCCAGTACTTC

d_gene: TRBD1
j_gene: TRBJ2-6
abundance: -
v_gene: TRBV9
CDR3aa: CASSTRDRVGTGANVLTF
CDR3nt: TGTGCCAGCAGCACCCGGGACAGGGTAGGCACTGGGGCCAACGTCCTGACTTTC

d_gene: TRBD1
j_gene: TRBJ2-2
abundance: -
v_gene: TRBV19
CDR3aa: CASSIQGATGELFF
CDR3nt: TGTGCCAGTAGTATCCAGGGGGCGACCGGGGAGCTGTTTTTT

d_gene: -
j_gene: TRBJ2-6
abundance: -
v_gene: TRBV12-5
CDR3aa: CASGRQSRANVLTF
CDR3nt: TGTGCTAGTGGTAGACAAAGTCGGGCCAACGTCCTGACTTTC

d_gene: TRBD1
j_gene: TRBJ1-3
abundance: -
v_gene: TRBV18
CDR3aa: CASSPSGNRGTGNTIYF
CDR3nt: TGTGCCAGCTCACCGTCCGGGAACAGGGGTACTGGAAACACCATATATTTT

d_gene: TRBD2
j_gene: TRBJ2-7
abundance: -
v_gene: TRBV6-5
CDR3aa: CASRQWAGGPYEQYF
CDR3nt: TGTGCCAGCAGGCAGTGGGCGGGAGGGCCCTACGAGCAGTACTTC

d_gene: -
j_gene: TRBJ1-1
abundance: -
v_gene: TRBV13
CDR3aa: CASSLSGFLGGTEAFF
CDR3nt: TGTGCCAGCAGCTTATCAGGCTTTCTCGGGGGAACTGAAGCTTTCTTT

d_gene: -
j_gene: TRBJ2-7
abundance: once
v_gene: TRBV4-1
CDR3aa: CASSQPPTGTYEQYF
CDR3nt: TGCGCCAGCAGCCAACCCCCGACGGGGACATACGAGCAGTACTTC

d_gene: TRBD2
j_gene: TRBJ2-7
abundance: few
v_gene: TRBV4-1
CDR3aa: CASRGGLQEEQYF
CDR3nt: TGCGCCAGCCGGGGGGGACTCCAAGAGGAGCAGTACTTC

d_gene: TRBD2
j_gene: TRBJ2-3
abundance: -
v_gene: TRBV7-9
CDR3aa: CASSLYGLGDTDTQYF
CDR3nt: TGTGCCAGCAGCTTATACGGACTAGGGGACACAGATACGCAGTATTTT

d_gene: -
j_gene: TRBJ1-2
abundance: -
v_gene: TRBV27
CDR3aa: CASSFAGIYGYTF
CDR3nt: TGTGCCAGCAGTTTCGCGGGAATATATGGCTACACCTTC

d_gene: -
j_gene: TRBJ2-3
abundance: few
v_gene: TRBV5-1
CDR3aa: CASRETSRDTQYF
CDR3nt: TGCGCCAGCCGCGAAACTAGCAGAGATACGCAGTATTTT

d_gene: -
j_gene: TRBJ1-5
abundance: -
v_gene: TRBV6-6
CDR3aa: CASSPAAGQPQHF
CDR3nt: TGTGCCAGCAGTCCTGCTGCGGGTCAGCCCCAGCATTTT

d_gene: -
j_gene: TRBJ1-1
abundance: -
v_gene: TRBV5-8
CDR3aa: CASSARNTEAFF
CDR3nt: TGTGCCAGCAGCGCCAGGAACACTGAAGCTTTCTTT